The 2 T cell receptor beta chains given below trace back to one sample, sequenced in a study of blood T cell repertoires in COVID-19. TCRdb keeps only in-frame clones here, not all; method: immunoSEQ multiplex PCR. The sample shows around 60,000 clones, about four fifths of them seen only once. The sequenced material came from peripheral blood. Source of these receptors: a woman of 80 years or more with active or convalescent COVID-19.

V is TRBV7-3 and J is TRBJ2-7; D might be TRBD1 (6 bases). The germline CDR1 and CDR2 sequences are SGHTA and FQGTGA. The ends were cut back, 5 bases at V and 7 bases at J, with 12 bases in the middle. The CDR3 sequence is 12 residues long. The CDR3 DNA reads TGTGCCAGCAGCCCACAGGGTGGGGAGCAGTACTTC. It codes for CASSPQGGEQYF.

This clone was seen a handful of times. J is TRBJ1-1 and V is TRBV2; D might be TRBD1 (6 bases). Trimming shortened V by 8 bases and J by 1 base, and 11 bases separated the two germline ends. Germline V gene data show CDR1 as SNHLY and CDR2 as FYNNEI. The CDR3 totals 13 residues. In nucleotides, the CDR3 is TGTGCCAGCCGGGGGGCCTCGAACACTGAAGCTTTCTTT. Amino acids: CASRGASNTEAFF.